This T cell receptor beta chain is from a study of cytomegalovirus exposure and HLA in healthy donors. About the research overall: In an early release, HLA-typed donors contributed approximately 80 million unique TCR sequences.

13 Jbeta primers and 60 Vbeta primers were used for the PCR. Clones were read by immunoSEQ multiplex PCR, and TCRdb kept only the in-frame ones, dropping some. Its listing shows more than 95,000 clones. The CDR3 is 14 amino acids. Trimming took off 3 bases at V and 0 bases at J, with 9 bases between the two ends. The V gene's germline CDR1 is LNHDA and CDR2 SQIVND (reference sequence). This rearrangement joins TRBV19 to TRBJ2-7; D gene unclear. This clonotype was sampled from a man in his forties or fifties in good health and CMV-seronegative. Sample: PBMCs. The DNA for the CDR3 is TGTGCCAGTAGTATTTCTCGGAGCTCCTACGAGCAGTACTTC. Protein product: CASSISRSSYEQYF.